This T cell receptor (beta chain) was retrieved from a study of T cell repertoires in cytomegalovirus infection. At the level of the study: Public TCR beta signatures provided an indication of both CMV infection and a matching HLA type.

Trimming shortened V by 6 bases and J by 7 bases, and 15 bases separated the two germline ends. The CDR3 runs 13 residues. Concerning this clonotype: Its antigen remains unidentified.

Study-level findings and limits: Dominating the ex vivo response were HLA-C-restricted CMV-specific TCR beta clonotypes. Cumulative frequency of public TCR beta families picked out carriers of CMV plus the relevant HLA.

TCRdb reprocessed the reads with MiXCR, giving one entry per CDR3 protein. This table has 400,000 to 550,000 distinct CDR3 sequences, approximately 10% appearing once. Sequencing was done on a sample of PBMCs. The source is a human donor in good health (CMV status not recorded). Some clones in this sample may be carry-over from other donors' samples. The V call is TRBV12-3 or TRBV12-4, the J call TRBJ1-2; possible D gene TRBD1, 6 bases. CDR3 coding DNA: TGTGCCAGCAGCCCCCAACAGGGATTTGGCTACACCTTC. Its protein product is CASSPQQGFGYTF.